These 30 T cell receptor beta chains share one sample of origin, sequenced in a study of metastatic and nonmetastatic thyroid tumors. TCRdb re-processed the PCR reads through MiXCR. The data show about 40,000 clones, about an eighth seen once. All patients reached thyroid surgery having received no treatment beforehand. The sample taken for sequencing was blood. Source of these receptors: a female donor with papillary thyroid cancer or a benign thyroid nodule (not recorded which). Some clones in this sample may be carry-over from other donors' samples.

At least ten counts were recorded for this clone. The chain uses TRBV7-9 and TRBJ2-1; 9 bases agree with TRBD1. The CDR3 is made up of 14 amino acids. Germline V gives CDR1 SEHNR, CDR2 FQNEAQ (reference sequence). With V trimmed by 5 bases and J by 10 bases, 9 bases remained unmatched. The CDR3 DNA follows: TGTGCCAGCAGCCCGACACAGGGGGCCGTGGAGCAGTTCTTC. Translated: CASSPTQGAVEQFF.

At least ten counts were recorded for this clone. In the same sample, other DNA sequences code for this CDR3. The rearrangement uses TRBV24-1 and TRBJ2-7; D gene ambiguous. The V gene lost 3 bases and the J gene lost 3 bases, with 5 bases spanning the gap. The V gene's germline CDR1 is KGHDR and CDR2 SFDVKD. The CDR3 runs 12 residues. This CDR3 is CATSDPNYEQYF. The CDR3 DNA follows: TGTGCCACCAGTGATCCGAACTACGAGCAGTACTTC.

This clone was recorded a few times. The chain carries TRBV7-3 and TRBJ1-2, with 7 bases matching TRBD1. There are 13 residues in the CDR3. The germline V gene encodes CDR1 SGHTA and CDR2 FQGTGA. V lost 6 bases and J lost 6; bases outside the gene matches: 7. The CDR3 loop is CASSYRQGDGYTF. As DNA, the CDR3 is TGTGCCAGCAGTTACCGACAGGGAGATGGCTACACCTTC.

This clone was detected many times. The chain employs TRBV20-1 and TRBJ1-3; 7 bases map to TRBD1. The CDR3 is made up of 15 amino acids. After removal of 3 bases from V and 6 bases from J, the junction contained 11 bases not matched to a gene. CDR1 is DFQATT and CDR2 is SNEGSKA in the germline V gene (reference sequence). The CDR3 sequence: CSARDRSSLENTIYF. CDR3 nucleotides: TGCAGTGCTAGGGACAGGTCTTCTCTGGAAAACACCATATATTTT.

This clone showed up many times. This chain connects TRBV20-1 to TRBJ2-1, with a tentative D call TRBD1 (6 bases). The germline CDR1 and CDR2 sequences are DFQATT and SNEGSKA (reference sequence). The germline V and J ends were trimmed by 0 bases and 1 base, with 13 bases remaining between them. This CDR3 comprises 16 residues. CDR3 coding DNA: TGCAGTGCTAGAGATCGGGGCAGGGGTTCCTACAATGAGCAGTTCTTC. Its protein is CSARDRGRGSYNEQFF.

Worth noting for this clone: A much larger clone is a single base away; this may be a read error. The chain employs TRBV11-3 and TRBJ2-4, with D maybe TRBD1 (6 bases). CDR1 SGHNT and CDR2 YENEEA come from the germline V gene. This CDR3 is 14 amino acids long. The ends were cut back, 5 bases at V and 1 base at J, with 9 bases in the middle. CDR3 sequence: CASSLRGAKNIQYF. The CDR3 region has the DNA TGTGCCAGCAGCCTGAGGGGGGCCAAAAACATTCAGTACTTC.

This clone appeared many times. CDR3 protein: CASSLEWGSEQYF. CDR3 DNA sequence: TGCGCCAGCAGCCTGGAGTGGGGGTCCGAGCAGTACTTC. The chain carries TRBV5-1 and TRBJ2-7; the D gene could be TRBD1 or TRBD2 (5 bases each). Germline lookup yields CDR1 SGHRS and CDR2 YFSETQ. The CDR3 extends over 13 amino acids. V lost 4 bases and J 6 bases, leaving 14 bases between the germline ends.

This clone was counted at least ten times. The rearrangement joins TRBV11-3 to TRBJ2-2; 8 bases are shared with TRBD2. The CDR3 has 16 amino acids. CDR1 is SGHNT, CDR2 YENEEA, per germline. V gave up 5 bases and J gave up 2 bases; unmatched junction bases: 7. CDR3 residues: CASSPSGLANTGELFF. The CDR3, as DNA: TGTGCCAGCAGCCCCAGTGGACTAGCCAACACCGGGGAGCTGTTTTTT.

This clone was recorded many times. The chain recombines TRBV10-3 with TRBJ1-4; possible D gene TRBD1, 6 bases. Looked up from germline, CDR1 is ENHRY and CDR2 is SYGVKD. Trimming removed 4 bases at V and 7 bases at J, with 16 bases between. The CDR3 has 15 amino acids. For the CDR3, the DNA is TGTGCCATCAGTGCAGGGGTATCGAGCGGTGAAAAACTGTTTTTT. Translation gives CAISAGVSSGEKLFF.

This clone has a count of ten or more. The chain combines TRBV12-3 or TRBV12-4 with TRBJ2-2; tentative D call: TRBD2 (6 bases). CDR3 length equals 17 residues. Trimming stripped 6 bases from V and 4 bases from J, with 21 bases between. CDR3 bases: TGTGCCAGCAGCCAAAAGGGCGGAGGGTGGAGCACCGGGGAGCTGTTTTTT. Amino acid sequence: CASSQKGGGWSTGELFF.

The table lists this clone with many counts. This chain uses TRBV16 with TRBJ1-3; no definite D call. From germline, CDR1 is KGHSY and CDR2 FQNENV. CDR3 length equals 14 residues. The V end lost 4 bases, the J end lost 0 bases, and 7 bases lay between the germline ends. The DNA for the CDR3 is TGTGCCAGCAGCCGGCTGAGCTCTGGAAACACCATATATTTT. Translated, it gives CASSRLSSGNTIYF.

This clone was counted many times. The rearrangement joins TRBV7-3 to TRBJ1-2; D remains unclear. The CDR3 loop spans 15 amino acids. The V end was cut by 4 bases, the J end by 8 bases, with 20 bases between. The germline V gene encodes CDR1 SGHTA and CDR2 FQGTGA. The CDR3 DNA is TGTGCCAGCAGCTCCGGACTATCAGGTGTTCAAGGCTACACCTTC. This gives the protein CASSSGLSGVQGYTF.

This clone was found many times. The J gene is TRBJ2-7, the V gene TRBV6-1, with D perhaps being TRBD1 or TRBD2 (5 bases each). This CDR3 has 14 residues. V lost 7 bases, J lost 2 bases, and 15 bases lay in between. Looked up from germline, CDR1 is MNHNS and CDR2 is SASEGT. The CDR3 DNA sequence: TGTGCCAGCACTAGATTGCCGGGGCCCTACGAGCAGTACTTC. It encodes CASTRLPGPYEQYF.

V usage is TRBV6-6 and J usage is TRBJ2-2; D uncertain. V was pared by 2 bases and J by 4 bases, with 11 bases between. Germline CDR1 reads MNHNY; CDR2 reads SVGAGI (reference sequence). This CDR3 has 15 residues. CDR3 amino acids: CASSYTDRRTGELFF. CDR3 sequence (DNA): TGTGCCAGCAGTTACACGGACCGGCGCACCGGGGAGCTGTTTTTT.

CDR3 amino acids: CASSLAPTADTQYF. The CDR3 nucleotides read TGTGCCAGCAGCTTGGCCCCGACTGCAGATACGCAGTATTTT. This chain joins TRBV5-4 and TRBJ2-3; D ambiguous. The CDR3 consists of 14 residues. V lost 0 bases, J lost 4 bases, and 9 bases lay in between. From germline, CDR1 is SGHNT and CDR2 YYREEE (reference sequence).

This clone was recorded a few times. This rearrangement joins TRBV6-1 to TRBJ2-7, with D maybe TRBD1 (6 bases). CDR3 length: 14 amino acids. The germline gives CDR1 MNHNS, CDR2 SASEGT. V lost 4 bases to trimming and J lost 13 bases, with 23 bases between them. The CDR3: CASSVQGTTYDHYF. In nucleotides, the CDR3 is TGTGCCAGCAGTGTCCAGGGGACCACCTACGATCATTACTTC.

This clone appeared many times. J is TRBJ2-2 and V is TRBV6-1; possible D gene TRBD1, 6 bases. The CDR3 covers 14 residues. Germline CDR1 is MNHNS and CDR2 is SASEGT. The ends were cut back, 6 bases at V and 2 bases at J, with 10 bases in the middle. CDR3 sequence reads: CASRDSPNTGELFF. Here the CDR3 DNA reads TGTGCCAGCAGGGACAGCCCCAACACCGGGGAGCTGTTTTTT.

This clone was seen many times. Possible read error: a much larger clone is one base away. This chain connects TRBV6-1 to TRBJ2-7, with 11 nucleotides matching TRBD2. In germline, CDR1 is MNHNS, CDR2 SASEGT. V shed 3 bases and J 2 bases; nucleotides not matched to a gene: 9. The CDR3 runs to 17 residues. CDR3 region: CASSDVPGLAAPYEQYF. The CDR3 DNA is TGTGCCAGCAGTGATGTTCCGGGACTAGCGGCACCCTACGAGCAGTACTTC.

The table lists this clone with many counts. V is TRBV4-1 and J is TRBJ2-7; 8 nucleotides align to TRBD1. The CDR3 has 14 residues. CDR1 and CDR2 from the germline V gene are MGHRA and YSYEKL. With 1 base clipped from V and 6 bases from J, the junction kept 5 bases outside the gene matches. The CDR3 DNA is TGCGCCAGCAGCCAAGGGTTGACAGGGGTCGAGCAGTACTTC. Encoded protein: CASSQGLTGVEQYF.

The chain employs TRBV6-1 and TRBJ2-2; TRBD2 matches at 8 bases. The CDR3 consists of 16 residues. Losses at the gene ends were 5 bases for V and 2 bases for J; bases not matched to a gene: 7. Germline V gene sequence: CDR1 MNHNS, CDR2 SASEGT. The CDR3, as DNA: TGTGCCAGCAGTATTTTAGCGGGGACCAACACCGGGGAGCTGTTTTTT. It is translated as CASSILAGTNTGELFF.

This clone showed up many times. The chain uses TRBV6-4 and TRBJ2-1, with 11 nucleotides matching TRBD2. The J segment lost 6 bases and the V segment lost 2 bases, leaving 6 bases of the junction unmatched. The CDR3 loop spans 16 amino acids. The germline V gene encodes CDR1 MRHNA and CDR2 SNTAGT. CDR3 in DNA: TGTGCCAGCAGTGACGGGACTAGCGGCTTCCCCAATGAGCAGTTCTTC. As protein: CASSDGTSGFPNEQFF.

In the case of this clone: Germline and junction disagree at one end, which may indicate a read error. The chain carries TRBV7-9 and TRBJ2-7, with TRBD2 matching over 7 bases. The CDR3 is made up of 13 amino acids. CDR1 and CDR2 from the germline V gene are SEHNR and FQNEAQ (reference sequence). The CDR3 is CANSVGRAHEQYF. The CDR3 DNA is TGTGCCAACAGCGTGGGGAGGGCCCACGAGCAGTACTTC.

This clone was observed a few times. The genes are TRBV7-9 and TRBJ1-3; a possible D gene is TRBD1 (6 bases). CDR3 length equals 14 residues. V was clipped by 10 bases and J by 2 bases, with 15 bases between them. The germline gives CDR1 SEHNR, CDR2 FQNEAQ (reference sequence). As DNA, the CDR3 is TGTGCCACCTACAGGGAGCGGACTGGAAACACCATATATTTT. Protein: CATYRERTGNTIYF.

This clone was detected ten times or more. This rearrangement joins TRBV7-2 to TRBJ2-4; 7 nucleotides match TRBD1. Germline CDR1 reads SGHTA; CDR2 reads FQGNSA. V was clipped by 4 bases and J by 15 bases; unmatched bases: 12. The CDR3 loop spans 13 amino acids. The chain's CDR3 is CASSSRRGTGAYF. The DNA of the CDR3 is TGTGCCAGCAGCTCAAGAAGAGGAACAGGGGCGTACTTC.

This clone came up many times. CDR3 sequence reads: CSASWTDNNSPLHF. The DNA of the CDR3 is TGCAGTGCTAGTTGGACAGATAATAATTCACCCCTCCACTTT. The V gene is TRBV20-1, the J gene TRBJ1-6, with D possibly TRBD1 on 6 matching bases. Trimming left V 3 bases short and J 5 bases short, with 11 bases between. Germline CDR1 reads DFQATT; CDR2 reads SNEGSKA (reference sequence). The CDR3 runs 14 residues.

This clone showed up many times. This CDR3 is CATSRDQRGFGYTF. The CDR3 DNA reads as TGTGCCACCAGCAGAGATCAAAGGGGGTTTGGCTACACCTTC. This chain joins TRBV15 and TRBJ1-2, with D maybe TRBD1 (6 bases). The V gene's germline CDR1 is LNHNV and CDR2 YYDKDF (reference sequence). The CDR3 has 14 amino acids. V lost 0 bases, J lost 7 bases, and 12 bases lay in between.

In this sample, this clone turned up many times. The rearrangement uses TRBV9 and TRBJ2-7; 7 bases match TRBD1. The CDR3 extends over 15 amino acids. Per germline, CDR1 SGDLS and CDR2 YYNGEE. Germline trimming cut 7 bases from V and 3 bases from J; bases unmatched to any gene: 13. The CDR3 nucleotides are TGTGCCAGCTCTCTTGGGGGAACAGGGGACTACGAGCAGTACTTC. Its protein is CASSLGGTGDYEQYF.

Regarding this clone: The germline gene is not matched at one end of the junction; a read error may be the cause. The rearrangement uses TRBV28 and TRBJ1-2; perhaps TRBD1 as D (6 bases). The CDR3 is made up of 15 amino acids. The germline gives CDR1 MDHEN, CDR2 SYDVKM. This chain's CDR3 is CASISAGRGNYGYTF. The CDR3 DNA reads as TGTGCCAGCATCTCCGCCGGCAGGGGTAACTATGGTTACACCTTC.

There are many counts of this clone. The CDR3 sequence is CASSLVLAGTGELFF. The CDR3, as DNA: TGTGCCAGCAGTTTAGTACTAGCGGGAACCGGGGAGCTGTTTTTT. V is TRBV12-3 or TRBV12-4 and J is TRBJ2-2, with TRBD2 identical over 10 bases. The CDR3 spans 15 residues. V shed 1 base and J 5 bases; nucleotides not matched to a gene: 1.

The CDR3 here is CASSLYEQYF. The CDR3 coding sequence is TGTGCCAGCAGCCTCTACGAGCAGTACTTC. V and J are TRBV6-5 and TRBJ2-7; D is unresolved. The CDR3 runs 10 residues. Germline V gene data show CDR1 as MNHEY and CDR2 as SVGAGI. V was pared by 6 bases and J by 3 bases, with 3 bases between.